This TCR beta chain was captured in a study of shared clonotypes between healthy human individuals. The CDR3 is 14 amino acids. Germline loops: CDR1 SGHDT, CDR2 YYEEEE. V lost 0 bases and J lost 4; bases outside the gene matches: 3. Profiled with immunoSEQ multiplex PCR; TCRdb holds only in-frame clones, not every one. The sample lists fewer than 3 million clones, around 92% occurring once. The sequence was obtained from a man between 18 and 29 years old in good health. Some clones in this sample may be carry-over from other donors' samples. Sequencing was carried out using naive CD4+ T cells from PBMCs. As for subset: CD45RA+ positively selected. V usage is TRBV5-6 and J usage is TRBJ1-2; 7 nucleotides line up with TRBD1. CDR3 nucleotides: TGTGCCAGCAGCTTGGGGGGGACAGTCTATGGCTACACCTTC. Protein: CASSLGGTVYGYTF. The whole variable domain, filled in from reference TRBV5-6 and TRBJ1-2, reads DAGVTQSPTHLIKTRGQQVTLRCSPKSGHDTVSWYQQALGQGPQFIFQYYEEEERQRGNFPDRFSGHQFPNYSSELNVNALLLGDSALYLCASSLGGTVYGYTFGSGTRLTVV.